This T cell receptor beta chain stems from a study of T cell clones after liver transplantation. Trimming removed 5 bases from V and 11 bases from J; junction bases left unmatched: 9. CDR1 SSHAT and CDR2 FNYEAQ come from the germline V gene (reference sequence). The CDR3 contains 13 residues. The repertoire was sequenced with immunoSEQ multiplex PCR; TCRdb's copy has only in-frame clones and lacks some. Here the sample spans about 75,000 clones, around four fifths being singletons. The receptor's source is a human patient who received a liver transplant. Part of the T cell pool may stem from the graft donor. The sequences come from CD4+ T cells from blood, collected roughly 48 months after liver transplant. This sequence joins TRBV7-7 and TRBJ2-3; 8 bases agree with TRBD2. CDR3 bases: TGTGCCAGCAGCATGGGGCGGGGGGAACTGCAGTATTTT. Translating it yields CASSMGRGELQYF.